This T cell receptor (beta chain) emerged from a study of T cell responses to AZD1222 COVID-19 vaccine. Study-level points and caveats: It was only a handful of AZD1222 recipients who were seropositive at baseline. Spike-specific TCR depth and breadth grew after two AZD1222 doses.

On this clone: Its antigen is unknown.

This CDR3 comprises 13 residues. The germline gives CDR1 GTSNPN, CDR2 SVGIG (reference sequence). After removal of 4 bases from V and 4 bases from J, the junction contained 6 bases not matched to a gene. TCRdb keeps only in-frame clones here, not all; method: immunoSEQ multiplex PCR. The repertoire holds 100,000 to 150,000 clones, with around 90% as singletons. This sequence was found in an adult in good health. V is TRBV30 and J is TRBJ2-7, with TRBD1 identical over 8 bases. The sequencing here drew on peripheral blood, taken on day 0 of AZD1222 vaccination. The CDR3 reads CAWTGQGWYEQYF. DNA for the CDR3: TGTGCCTGGACCGGACAGGGTTGGTACGAGCAGTACTTC. Full variable domain (rest looked up from reference TRBV30 and TRBJ2-7): SQTIHQWPATLVQPVGSPLSLECTVEGTSNPNLYWYRQAAGRGLQLLFYSVGIGQISSEVPQNLSASRPQDRQFILSSKKLLLSDSGFYLCAWTGQGWYEQYFGPGTRLTVT.